The source of this TCR beta chain is a study of shared clonotypes between healthy human individuals. Whole-study results and caveats: Non-shared clonotypes had lower generation probabilities than those shared by all four donors. Around 4.7% of naive CD4 clonotypes were shared across four donors.

V was clipped by 1 base and J by 1 base, with 8 bases between them. The germline gives CDR1 LNHDA, CDR2 SQIVND (reference sequence). CDR3 length: 15 amino acids. As for this clone: Its specificity is unknown. Other DNA sequences in the same sample also yield this CDR3.

Terminally differentiated effector memory CD45RA+ cells were excluded from the naive CD8 cells, which were CD45RO-negative and positively selected for CCR7. Clones were read by immunoSEQ multiplex PCR, and TCRdb kept only the in-frame ones, dropping some. The sample consists of around 2,000,000 clones, approximately 94% of them appearing once. The source is a man aged 18 to 30 in good health. Specimen: naive CD8+ T cells sorted from blood. This chain joins TRBV19 and TRBJ2-1; D is uncertain. CDR3 DNA sequence: TGTGCCAGTAGTATAGGGGCCACTTCCTACAATGAGCAGTTCTTC. It specifies CASSIGATSYNEQFF.